Listed below are T cell receptor beta chains from one sample, sequenced in a study of early T cells in non-severe SARS-CoV-2 infection. TCRdb re-derived calls from the 5' RACE reads in MiXCR, one entry per CDR3 protein. This repertoire shows fewer than 35,000 distinct CDR3 sequences, 9% found once; its top ten account for about 13%. Sequenced input: whole blood. All receptors come from an adult who was a healthcare worker with PCR-confirmed SARS-CoV-2 infection or an uninfected control (not recorded which). Both conserved end residues are part of each CDR3. A D gene is named only where the DNA matches it firmly. Clone size is given for some rows only: seen once, a few or many times, or a class if the clone is expanded.

CDR3 length	V gene	J gene	clone size	D gene	CDR3 protein	CDR3 DNA
13	TRBV10-2	TRBJ1-4	NA	TRBD1	CASNRDRDEKLFF	TGCGCCAGCAACCGGGACAGGGATGAAAAACTGTTTTTT
15	TRBV7-2	TRBJ1-2	many	NA	CASSLDTGRRSGYTF	TGTGCCAGCAGCTTAGATACCGGCAGGAGGTCTGGCTACACCTTC
13	TRBV19	TRBJ2-5	many	NA	CASTIGEGETQYF	TGTGCCAGTACCATCGGGGAAGGAGAGACCCAGTACTTC
12	TRBV29-1	TRBJ1-2	few	TRBD1	CSGDRVGYGYTF	TGCAGCGGGGACAGGGTTGGCTATGGCTACACCTTC
16	TRBV7-9	TRBJ2-5	few	NA	CASSFAGGGGQETQYF	TGTGCCAGCAGCTTCGCCGGGGGCGGGGGCCAAGAGACCCAGTACTTC
16	TRBV11-2	TRBJ2-6	many	NA	CASSFPDSSGANVLTF	TGTGCCAGCAGCTTTCCCGACAGCTCTGGGGCCAACGTCCTGACTTTC
18	TRBV6-6	TRBJ2-5	many	NA	CASSLTPLVPGVQETQYF	TGTGCCAGCAGTTTAACCCCTCTGGTTCCAGGGGTACAAGAGACCCAGTACTTC
13	TRBV6-1	TRBJ1-2	NA	NA	CATLGGAGNGYTF	TGTGCCACCCTGGGGGGCGCGGGTAATGGCTACACCTTC
16	TRBV6-4	TRBJ2-1	NA	NA	CASSETGKGLVDEQFF	TGTGCCAGCAGTGAGACGGGAAAGGGTCTGGTCGATGAGCAGTTCTTC
14	TRBV12-3/TRBV12-4	TRBJ1-3	NA	TRBD1	CASSKGQSGNTIYF	TGTGCCAGCAGTAAGGGACAGTCTGGAAACACCATATATTTT